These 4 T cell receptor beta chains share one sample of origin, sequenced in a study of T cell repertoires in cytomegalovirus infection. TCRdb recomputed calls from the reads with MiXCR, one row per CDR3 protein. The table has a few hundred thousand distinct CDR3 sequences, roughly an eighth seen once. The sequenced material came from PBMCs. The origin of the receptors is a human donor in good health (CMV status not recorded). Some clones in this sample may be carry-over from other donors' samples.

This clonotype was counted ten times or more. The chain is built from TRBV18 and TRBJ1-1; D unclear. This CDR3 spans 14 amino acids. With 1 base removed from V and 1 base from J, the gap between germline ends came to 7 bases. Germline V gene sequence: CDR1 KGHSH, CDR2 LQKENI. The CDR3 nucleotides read TGTGCCAGCTCACCACTGCCCGGGAACACTGAAGCTTTCTTT. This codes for CASSPLPGNTEAFF. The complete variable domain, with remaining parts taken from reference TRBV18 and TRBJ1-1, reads NAGVMQNPRHLVRRRGQEARLRCSPMKGHSHVYWYRQLPEEGLKFMVYLQKENIIDESGMPKERFSAEFPKEGPSILRIQQVVRGDSAAYFCASSPLPGNTEAFFGQGTRLTVV.

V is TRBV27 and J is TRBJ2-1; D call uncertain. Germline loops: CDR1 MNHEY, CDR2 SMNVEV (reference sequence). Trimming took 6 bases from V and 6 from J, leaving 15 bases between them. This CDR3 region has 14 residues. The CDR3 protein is CASSPVPVFNEQFF. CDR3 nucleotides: TGTGCCAGCAGCCCAGTGCCGGTATTCAATGAGCAGTTCTTC.

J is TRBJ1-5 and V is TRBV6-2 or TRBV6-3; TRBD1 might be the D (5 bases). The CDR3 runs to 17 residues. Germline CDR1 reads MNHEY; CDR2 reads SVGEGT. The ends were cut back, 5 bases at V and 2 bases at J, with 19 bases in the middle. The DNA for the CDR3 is TGTGCCAGCAGTCCTGGGACGCTCCCCGGGGGCAATCAGCCCCAGCATTTT. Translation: CASSPGTLPGGNQPQHF.

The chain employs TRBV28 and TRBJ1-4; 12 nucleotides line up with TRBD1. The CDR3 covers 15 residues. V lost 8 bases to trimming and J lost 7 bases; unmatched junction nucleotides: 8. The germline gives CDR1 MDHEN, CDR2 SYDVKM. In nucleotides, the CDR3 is TGTGCCAGCCATCCGCCGGGACAGGGGGCTGAAAAACTGTTTTTT. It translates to CASHPPGQGAEKLFF.